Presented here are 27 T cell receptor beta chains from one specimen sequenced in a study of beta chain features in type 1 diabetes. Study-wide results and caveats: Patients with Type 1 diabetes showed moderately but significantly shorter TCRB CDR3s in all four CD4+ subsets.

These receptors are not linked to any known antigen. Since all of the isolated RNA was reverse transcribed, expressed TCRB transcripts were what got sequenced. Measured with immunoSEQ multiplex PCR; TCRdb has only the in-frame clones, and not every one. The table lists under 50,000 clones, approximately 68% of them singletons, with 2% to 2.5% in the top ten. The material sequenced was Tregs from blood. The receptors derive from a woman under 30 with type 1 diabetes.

The CDR3 here is CASSQGAKNIQYF. The DNA of the CDR3 is TGTGCCAGCAGCCAGGGGGCCAAAAACATTCAGTACTTC. The V call is TRBV11-3, the J call TRBJ2-4, with D perhaps matching TRBD1 (6 bases). The CDR3 is made up of 13 amino acids. The germline CDR1 and CDR2 sequences are SGHNT and YENEEA. V lost 5 bases and J 1 base, leaving 6 bases between the germline ends.

The CDR3 reads CASSARRDRGTRRSTVLTF. The CDR3 coding sequence is TGTGCCAGCAGCGCACGAAGGGACAGGGGGACGCGGAGGTCCACAGTCCTGACTTTC. The V and J genes are TRBV9 and TRBJ2-6; TRBD1 agrees at 11 bases. CDR3 length equals 19 residues. Germline values: CDR1 SGDLS, CDR2 YYNGEE. The V and J ends lost 3 bases and 13 bases, in that order; junction bases with no gene match: 21.

CDR3 residues: CAWGTGTGGYEQYF. CDR3 nucleotides: TGTGCCTGGGGTACCGGGACAGGGGGCTACGAGCAGTACTTC. V is TRBV30 and J is TRBJ2-7, with 11 bases that match TRBD1. The germline CDR1 and CDR2 sequences are GTSNPN and SVGIG (reference sequence). CDR3 size: 14 residues. With 5 bases clipped from V and 3 bases from J, the junction kept 6 bases outside the gene matches.

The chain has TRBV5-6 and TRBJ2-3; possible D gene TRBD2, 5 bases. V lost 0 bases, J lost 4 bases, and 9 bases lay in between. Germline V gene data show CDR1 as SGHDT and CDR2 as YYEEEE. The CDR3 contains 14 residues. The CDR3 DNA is TGTGCCAGCAGCTTGGCCCGGGGTGCAGATACGCAGTATTTT. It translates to CASSLARGADTQYF.

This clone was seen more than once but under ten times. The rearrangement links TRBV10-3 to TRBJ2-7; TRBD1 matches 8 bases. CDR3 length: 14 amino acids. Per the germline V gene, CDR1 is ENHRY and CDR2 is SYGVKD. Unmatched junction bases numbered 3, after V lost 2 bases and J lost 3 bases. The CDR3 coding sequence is TGTGCCATCAGTGAGACTACAGGGGGCTACGAGCAGTACTTC. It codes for CAISETTGGYEQYF.

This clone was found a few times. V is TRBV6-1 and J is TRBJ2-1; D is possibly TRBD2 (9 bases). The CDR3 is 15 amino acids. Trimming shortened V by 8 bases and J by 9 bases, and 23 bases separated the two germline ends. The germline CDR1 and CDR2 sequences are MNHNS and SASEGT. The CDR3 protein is CASVQGAGGPSEQFF. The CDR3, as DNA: TGTGCCAGCGTGCAGGGGGCGGGGGGGCCGAGTGAGCAGTTCTTC.

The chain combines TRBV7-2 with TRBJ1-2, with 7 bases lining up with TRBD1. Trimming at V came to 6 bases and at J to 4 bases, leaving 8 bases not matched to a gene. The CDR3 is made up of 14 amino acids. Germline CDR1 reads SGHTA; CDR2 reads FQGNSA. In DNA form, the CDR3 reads TGTGCCAGCAGAAATCCGGGACAGAGCTATGGCTACACCTTC. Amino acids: CASRNPGQSYGYTF.

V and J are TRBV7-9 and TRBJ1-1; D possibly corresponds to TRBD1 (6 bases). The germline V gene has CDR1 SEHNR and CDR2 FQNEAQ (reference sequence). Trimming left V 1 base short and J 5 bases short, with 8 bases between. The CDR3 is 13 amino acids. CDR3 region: CASSLGQGTEAFF. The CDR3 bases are TGTGCCAGCAGCTTAGGGCAGGGGACTGAAGCTTTCTTT. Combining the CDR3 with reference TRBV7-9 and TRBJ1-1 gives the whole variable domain DTGVSQNPRHKITKRGQNVTFRCDPISEHNRLYWYRQTLGQGPEFLTYFQNEAQLEKSRLLSDRFSAERPKGSFSTLEIQRTEQGDSAMYLCASSLGQGTEAFFGQGTRLTVV.

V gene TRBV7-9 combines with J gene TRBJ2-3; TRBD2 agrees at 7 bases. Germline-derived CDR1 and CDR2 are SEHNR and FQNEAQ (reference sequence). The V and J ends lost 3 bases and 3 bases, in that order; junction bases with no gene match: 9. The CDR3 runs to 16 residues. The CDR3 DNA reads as TGTGCCAGCAGCTTTCGTGGCGGGAGAGCGACAGATACGCAGTATTTT. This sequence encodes CASSFRGGRATDTQYF.

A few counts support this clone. CDR3: CASGPPGGVSPLHF. As DNA, the CDR3 is TGTGCCAGCGGACCCCCAGGAGGCGTCTCACCCCTCCACTTT. This rearrangement joins TRBV6-5 to TRBJ1-6, with no clear D. V shed 8 bases and J shed 10 bases, with 18 bases lying between them. In germline, CDR1 is MNHEY, CDR2 SVGAGI. This CDR3 comprises 14 residues.

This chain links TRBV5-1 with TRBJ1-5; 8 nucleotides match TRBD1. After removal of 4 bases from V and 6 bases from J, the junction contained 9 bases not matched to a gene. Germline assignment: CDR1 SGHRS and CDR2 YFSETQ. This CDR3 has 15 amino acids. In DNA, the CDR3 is TGCGCCAGCAGCCTGCAGGGGGCAGCCAGTCAGCCCCAGCATTTT. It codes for CASSLQGAASQPQHF.

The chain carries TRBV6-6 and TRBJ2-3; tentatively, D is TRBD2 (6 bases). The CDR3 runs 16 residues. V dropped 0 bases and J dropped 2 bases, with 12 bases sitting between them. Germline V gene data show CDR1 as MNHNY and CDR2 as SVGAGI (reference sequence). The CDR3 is CASSYSGGGTTDTQYF. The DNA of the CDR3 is TGTGCCAGCAGTTACTCTGGGGGAGGCACCACAGATACGCAGTATTTT.

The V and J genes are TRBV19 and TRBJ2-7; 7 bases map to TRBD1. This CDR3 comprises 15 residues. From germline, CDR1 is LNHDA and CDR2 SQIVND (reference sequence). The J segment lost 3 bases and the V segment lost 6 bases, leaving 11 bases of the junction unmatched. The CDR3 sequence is CASRPGQTNFYEQYF. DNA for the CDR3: TGTGCCAGTAGGCCGGGACAGACGAACTTCTACGAGCAGTACTTC.

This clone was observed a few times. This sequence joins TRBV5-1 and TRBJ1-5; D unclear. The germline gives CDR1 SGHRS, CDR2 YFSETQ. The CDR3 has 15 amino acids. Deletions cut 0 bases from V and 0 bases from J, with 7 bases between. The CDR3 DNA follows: TGCGCCAGCAGCTTGGACGGGTATAGCAATCAGCCCCAGCATTTT. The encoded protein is CASSLDGYSNQPQHF.

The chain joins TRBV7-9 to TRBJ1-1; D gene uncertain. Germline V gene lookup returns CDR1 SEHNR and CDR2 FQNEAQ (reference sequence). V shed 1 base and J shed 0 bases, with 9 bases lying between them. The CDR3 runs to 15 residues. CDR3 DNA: TGTGCCAGCAGCTTAGGACGGGTGATGAACACTGAAGCTTTCTTT. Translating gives CASSLGRVMNTEAFF.

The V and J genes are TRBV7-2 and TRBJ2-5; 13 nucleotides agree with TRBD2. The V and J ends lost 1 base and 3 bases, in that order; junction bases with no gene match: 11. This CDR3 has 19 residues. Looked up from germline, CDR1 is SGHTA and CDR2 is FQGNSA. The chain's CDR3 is CASSLVRTSGSIREETQYF. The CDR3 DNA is TGTGCCAGCAGCTTAGTTAGGACTAGCGGGAGTATTCGGGAAGAGACCCAGTACTTC.

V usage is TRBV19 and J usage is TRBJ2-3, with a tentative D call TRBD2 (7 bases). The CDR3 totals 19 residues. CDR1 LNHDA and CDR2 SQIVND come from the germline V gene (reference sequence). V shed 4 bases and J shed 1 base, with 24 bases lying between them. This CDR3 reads CASSKRGGGPQKGTDTQYF. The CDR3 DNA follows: TGTGCCAGTAGTAAGAGAGGCGGGGGCCCCCAAAAAGGCACAGATACGCAGTATTTT.

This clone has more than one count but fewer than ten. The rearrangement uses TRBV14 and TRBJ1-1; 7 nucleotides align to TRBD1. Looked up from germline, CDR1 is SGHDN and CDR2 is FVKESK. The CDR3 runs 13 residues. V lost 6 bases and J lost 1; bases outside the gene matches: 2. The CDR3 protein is CASRRTGNTEAFF. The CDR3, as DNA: TGTGCCAGCAGACGGACAGGGAACACTGAAGCTTTCTTT.

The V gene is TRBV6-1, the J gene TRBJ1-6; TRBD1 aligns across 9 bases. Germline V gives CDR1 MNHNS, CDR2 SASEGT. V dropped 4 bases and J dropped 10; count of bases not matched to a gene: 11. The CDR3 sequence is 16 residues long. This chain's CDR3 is CASSARTGVVGSPLHF. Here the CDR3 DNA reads TGTGCCAGCAGTGCCCGGACAGGGGTAGTGGGGTCACCCCTCCACTTT.

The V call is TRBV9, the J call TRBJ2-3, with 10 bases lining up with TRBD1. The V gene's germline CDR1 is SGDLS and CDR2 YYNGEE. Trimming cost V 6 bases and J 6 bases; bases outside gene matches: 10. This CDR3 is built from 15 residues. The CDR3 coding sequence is TGTGCCAGCACCCCTGACAGGGGGCACACGGATACGCAGTATTTT. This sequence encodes CASTPDRGHTDTQYF.

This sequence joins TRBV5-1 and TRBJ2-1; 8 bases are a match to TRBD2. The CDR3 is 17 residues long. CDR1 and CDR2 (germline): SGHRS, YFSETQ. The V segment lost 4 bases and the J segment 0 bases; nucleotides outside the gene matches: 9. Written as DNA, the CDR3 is TGCGCCAGCAGCCCGGGGGGCGGGGGGCCCTCCTACAATGAGCAGTTCTTC. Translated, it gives CASSPGGGGPSYNEQFF.

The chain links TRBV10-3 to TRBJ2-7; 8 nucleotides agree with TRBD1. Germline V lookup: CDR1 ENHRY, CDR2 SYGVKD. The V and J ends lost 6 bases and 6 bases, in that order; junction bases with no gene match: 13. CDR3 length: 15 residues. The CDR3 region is CAISSGQADRGEQYF. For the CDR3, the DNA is TGTGCCATCAGCTCGGGACAGGCGGATCGGGGCGAGCAGTACTTC.

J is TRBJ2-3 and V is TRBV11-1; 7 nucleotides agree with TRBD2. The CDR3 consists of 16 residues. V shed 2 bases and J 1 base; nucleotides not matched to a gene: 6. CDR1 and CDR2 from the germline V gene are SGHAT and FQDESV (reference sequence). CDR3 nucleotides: TGTGCCAGCAGCTTAATGGCGGGAGCCGGCACAGATACGCAGTATTTT. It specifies CASSLMAGAGTDTQYF.

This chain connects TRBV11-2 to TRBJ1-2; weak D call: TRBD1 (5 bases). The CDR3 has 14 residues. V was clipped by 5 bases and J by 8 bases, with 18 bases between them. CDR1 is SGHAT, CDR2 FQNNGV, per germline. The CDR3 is CASSHGGGVVGYTF. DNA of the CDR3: TGTGCCAGCAGCCACGGCGGAGGGGTCGTGGGCTACACCTTC.

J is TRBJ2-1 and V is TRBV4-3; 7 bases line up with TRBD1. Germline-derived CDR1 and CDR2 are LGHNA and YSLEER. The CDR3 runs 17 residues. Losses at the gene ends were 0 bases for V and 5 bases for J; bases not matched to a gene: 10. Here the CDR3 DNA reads TGCGCCAGCAGCCAAGATTTTACAGGGGCTAGGAACAATGAGCAGTTCTTC. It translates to CASSQDFTGARNNEQFF.

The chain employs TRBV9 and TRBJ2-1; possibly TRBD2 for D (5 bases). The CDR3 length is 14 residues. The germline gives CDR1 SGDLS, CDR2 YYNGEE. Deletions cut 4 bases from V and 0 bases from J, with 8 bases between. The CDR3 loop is CASSPGSSYNEQFF. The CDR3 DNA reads TGTGCCAGCAGCCCGGGGAGCTCCTACAATGAGCAGTTCTTC.

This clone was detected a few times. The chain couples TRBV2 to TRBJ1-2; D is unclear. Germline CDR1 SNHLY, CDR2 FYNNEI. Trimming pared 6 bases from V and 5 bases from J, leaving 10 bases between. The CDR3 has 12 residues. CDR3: CASRESWYGYTF. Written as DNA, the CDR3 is TGTGCCAGCAGGGAGTCTTGGTATGGCTACACCTTC.